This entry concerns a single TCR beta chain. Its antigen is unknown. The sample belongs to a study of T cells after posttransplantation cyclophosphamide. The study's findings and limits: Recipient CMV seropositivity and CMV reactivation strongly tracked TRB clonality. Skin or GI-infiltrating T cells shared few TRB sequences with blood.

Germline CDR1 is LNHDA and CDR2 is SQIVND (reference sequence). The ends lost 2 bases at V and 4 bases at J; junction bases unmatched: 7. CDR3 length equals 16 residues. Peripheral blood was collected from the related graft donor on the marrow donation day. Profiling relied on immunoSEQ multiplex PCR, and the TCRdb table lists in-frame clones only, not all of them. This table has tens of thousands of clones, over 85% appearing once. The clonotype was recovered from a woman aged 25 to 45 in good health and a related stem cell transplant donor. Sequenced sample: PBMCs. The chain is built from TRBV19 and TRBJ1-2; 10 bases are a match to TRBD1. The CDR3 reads CASSIRDRGRGYGYTF. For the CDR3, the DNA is TGTGCCAGTAGTATACGGGACAGGGGTAGGGGCTATGGCTACACCTTC.